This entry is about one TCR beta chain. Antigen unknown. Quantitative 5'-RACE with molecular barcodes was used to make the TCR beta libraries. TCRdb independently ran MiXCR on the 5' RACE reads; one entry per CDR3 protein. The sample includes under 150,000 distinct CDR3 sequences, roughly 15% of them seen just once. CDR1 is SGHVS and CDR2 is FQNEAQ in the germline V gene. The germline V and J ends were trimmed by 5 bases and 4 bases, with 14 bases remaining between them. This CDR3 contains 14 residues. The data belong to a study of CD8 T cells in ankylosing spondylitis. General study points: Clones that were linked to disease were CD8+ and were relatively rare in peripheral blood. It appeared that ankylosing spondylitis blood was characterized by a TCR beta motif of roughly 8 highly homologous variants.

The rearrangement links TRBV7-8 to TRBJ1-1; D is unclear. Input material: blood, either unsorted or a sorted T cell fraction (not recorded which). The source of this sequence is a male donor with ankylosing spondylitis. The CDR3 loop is CASSEDNLATEAFF. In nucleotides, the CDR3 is TGTGCCAGCAGCGAAGACAATTTAGCCACTGAAGCTTTCTTT.